The rows below give T cell receptor beta chains drawn from one sample of a study of cytomegalovirus exposure and HLA in healthy donors. Produced via immunoSEQ multiplex PCR; TCRdb's table is partial and in-frame only. The profile shows fewer than 200,000 clones, 75% to 95% of them singletons. Material: PBMCs. The receptors originated from a woman in her late teens or twenties in good health and CMV-seropositive. CDR3s include the opening cysteine and the closing phenylalanine or tryptophan. A D gene is named only where the DNA matches it firmly. The size entry is marked missing in some rows and otherwise reads once, few, many or a size class.

abundance: .
j_gene: TRBJ2-1
v_gene: TRBV9
d_gene: .
CDR3aa: CASSTHARGSYNEQFF
CDR3nt: TGTGCCAGCAGCACCCACGCTAGGGGCTCCTACAATGAGCAGTTCTTC

abundance: .
j_gene: TRBJ2-3
v_gene: TRBV6-5
d_gene: .
CDR3aa: CASGPGFSTDTQYF
CDR3nt: TGTGCCAGCGGGCCGGGATTTAGCACAGATACGCAGTATTTT

abundance: .
j_gene: TRBJ1-2
v_gene: TRBV19
d_gene: .
CDR3aa: CASSISLNYGYTF
CDR3nt: TGTGCCAGTAGTATCTCCCTGAACTATGGCTACACCTTC

abundance: .
j_gene: TRBJ2-7
v_gene: TRBV7-2
d_gene: TRBD2
CDR3aa: CASSFLPSRLTSGGAEQYF
CDR3nt: TGTGCCAGCAGCTTCTTACCTTCACGACTGACTAGCGGGGGGGCCGAGCAGTACTTC

abundance: .
j_gene: TRBJ2-5
v_gene: TRBV7-9
d_gene: TRBD2
CDR3aa: CASSLSLGSGGETQYF
CDR3nt: TGTGCCAGCAGCTTGTCCTTAGGATCGGGAGGAGAGACCCAGTACTTC

abundance: .
j_gene: TRBJ1-2
v_gene: TRBV27
d_gene: TRBD1
CDR3aa: CASSQYPGTGNYGYTF
CDR3nt: TGTGCCAGCAGCCAGTACCCCGGGACAGGGAACTATGGCTACACCTTC

abundance: few
j_gene: TRBJ2-7
v_gene: TRBV11-2
d_gene: .
CDR3aa: CASSFATGSYEQYF
CDR3nt: TGTGCCAGCAGCTTTGCCACAGGGTCCTACGAGCAGTACTTC

abundance: .
j_gene: TRBJ2-2
v_gene: TRBV30
d_gene: .
CDR3aa: CAWSTRAGGVNTGELFF
CDR3nt: TGTGCCTGGAGTACCCGAGCCGGGGGTGTCAACACCGGGGAGCTGTTTTTT

abundance: .
j_gene: TRBJ2-2
v_gene: TRBV7-2
d_gene: .
CDR3aa: CASSFAGGGGPGELFF
CDR3nt: TGTGCCAGCAGCTTTGCAGGGGGCGGGGGACCCGGGGAGCTGTTTTTT

abundance: .
j_gene: TRBJ1-1
v_gene: TRBV5-1
d_gene: .
CDR3aa: CASSWGHTMNTEAFF
CDR3nt: TGCGCCAGCAGCTGGGGACACACCATGAACACTGAAGCTTTCTTT

abundance: .
j_gene: TRBJ2-2
v_gene: TRBV2
d_gene: .
CDR3aa: CASGDDYPNTGELFF
CDR3nt: TGTGCCAGCGGGGATGACTACCCGAACACCGGGGAGCTGTTTTTT

abundance: .
j_gene: TRBJ1-1
v_gene: TRBV27
d_gene: .
CDR3aa: CASSFYSSMNTEAFF
CDR3nt: TGTGCCAGCAGTTTCTATTCCTCCATGAACACTGAAGCTTTCTTT

abundance: .
j_gene: TRBJ1-2
v_gene: TRBV6-5
d_gene: .
CDR3aa: CASSQGGVNYGYTF
CDR3nt: TGTGCCAGCAGCCAGGGAGGAGTGAACTATGGCTACACCTTC

abundance: .
j_gene: TRBJ2-7
v_gene: TRBV19
d_gene: TRBD1
CDR3aa: CASSLGTAYEQYF
CDR3nt: TGTGCCAGTAGCCTTGGGACAGCGTACGAGCAGTACTTC

abundance: .
j_gene: TRBJ2-1
v_gene: TRBV28
d_gene: TRBD2
CDR3aa: CASSEVKTGLAGYNEQFF
CDR3nt: TGTGCCAGCAGCGAAGTGAAGACGGGGCTAGCGGGATACAATGAGCAGTTCTTC

abundance: .
j_gene: TRBJ2-3
v_gene: TRBV7-2
d_gene: TRBD1
CDR3aa: CASRPRTGGRDTQYF
CDR3nt: TGTGCCAGCAGACCGAGGACAGGGGGACGAGATACGCAGTATTTT

abundance: .
j_gene: TRBJ2-3
v_gene: TRBV5-1
d_gene: .
CDR3aa: CASSATIPGGFPDTQYF
CDR3nt: TGCGCCAGCAGCGCTACAATACCAGGGGGGTTTCCAGATACGCAGTATTTT

abundance: once
j_gene: TRBJ2-3
v_gene: TRBV6-4
d_gene: TRBD1
CDR3aa: CASSGTGGTLTDTQYF
CDR3nt: TGTGCCAGCAGTGGTACAGGGGGCACACTGACAGATACGCAGTATTTT

abundance: .
j_gene: TRBJ2-7
v_gene: TRBV4-1
d_gene: .
CDR3aa: CASSSLAGHYEQYF
CDR3nt: TGCGCCAGCTCCTCCCTGGCGGGTCACTACGAGCAGTACTTC

abundance: .
j_gene: TRBJ2-7
v_gene: TRBV7-8
d_gene: TRBD2
CDR3aa: CASSSISGSGTQQYF
CDR3nt: TGTGCCAGCAGCTCGATTAGCGGGAGTGGGACTCAGCAGTACTTC

abundance: .
j_gene: TRBJ1-4
v_gene: TRBV28
d_gene: .
CDR3aa: CASSQTTNEKLFF
CDR3nt: TGTGCCAGCAGCCAAACAACTAATGAAAAACTGTTTTTT

abundance: .
j_gene: TRBJ2-3
v_gene: TRBV4-2
d_gene: .
CDR3aa: CASSQAFSTSTDTQYF
CDR3nt: TGTGCCAGCAGCCAAGCTTTCTCGACTAGCACAGATACGCAGTATTTT

abundance: .
j_gene: TRBJ2-5
v_gene: TRBV5-6
d_gene: TRBD1
CDR3aa: CASSPGQGSQETQYF
CDR3nt: TGTGCCAGCAGCCCGGGACAGGGGTCCCAAGAGACCCAGTACTTC

abundance: once
j_gene: TRBJ2-7
v_gene: TRBV25-1
d_gene: TRBD1
CDR3aa: CANSVNRGRNEQYF
CDR3nt: TGTGCCAACAGTGTCAACAGGGGTAGGAACGAGCAGTACTTC

abundance: .
j_gene: TRBJ1-1
v_gene: TRBV28
d_gene: TRBD1
CDR3aa: CASSPDRGRGTEAFF
CDR3nt: TGTGCCAGCAGTCCAGACAGGGGCCGGGGCACTGAAGCTTTCTTT

abundance: .
j_gene: TRBJ2-7
v_gene: TRBV11-2
d_gene: .
CDR3aa: CASSLILPYEQYF
CDR3nt: TGTGCCAGCAGCTTAATTCTCCCGTACGAGCAGTACTTC

abundance: .
j_gene: TRBJ1-2
v_gene: TRBV5-6
d_gene: .
CDR3aa: CASRLDRTNYGYTF
CDR3nt: TGTGCCAGCAGGCTAGACAGGACTAACTATGGCTACACCTTC

abundance: .
j_gene: TRBJ1-1
v_gene: TRBV19
d_gene: .
CDR3aa: CASSATVTNTEAFF
CDR3nt: TGTGCCAGTAGTGCGACAGTTACTAACACTGAAGCTTTCTTT

abundance: .
j_gene: TRBJ1-2
v_gene: TRBV19
d_gene: .
CDR3aa: CASSLGTTRRGYTF
CDR3nt: TGTGCCAGTAGTCTTGGGACAACACGGAGGGGCTACACCTTC

abundance: .
j_gene: TRBJ1-5
v_gene: TRBV4-1
d_gene: .
CDR3aa: CASSQDVAGTYQPQHF
CDR3nt: TGCGCCAGCAGCCAAGATGTCGCCGGGACATATCAGCCCCAGCATTTT

abundance: .
j_gene: TRBJ2-7
v_gene: TRBV27
d_gene: TRBD1
CDR3aa: CASGSWGQGSYEQYF
CDR3nt: TGTGCCAGCGGAAGCTGGGGACAGGGTTCCTACGAGCAGTACTTC

abundance: .
j_gene: TRBJ1-5
v_gene: TRBV27
d_gene: .
CDR3aa: CAVGADGNQPQHF
CDR3nt: TGTGCCGTAGGGGCAGATGGGAATCAGCCCCAGCATTTT

abundance: .
j_gene: TRBJ1-5
v_gene: TRBV5-6
d_gene: .
CDR3aa: CASSLAQGRQPQHF
CDR3nt: TGTGCCAGCAGCTTGGCGCAGGGCCGTCAGCCCCAGCATTTT

abundance: .
j_gene: TRBJ1-3
v_gene: TRBV5-4
d_gene: .
CDR3aa: CASSLIPGSGNTIYF
CDR3nt: TGTGCCAGCAGCTTGATCCCGGGCTCTGGAAACACCATATATTTT

abundance: .
j_gene: TRBJ1-5
v_gene: TRBV15
d_gene: .
CDR3aa: CATSRSGINQPQHF
CDR3nt: TGTGCCACCAGCAGGTCAGGTATCAATCAGCCCCAGCATTTT

abundance: .
j_gene: TRBJ2-7
v_gene: TRBV28
d_gene: TRBD1
CDR3aa: CASSPRQGGSYEQYF
CDR3nt: TGTGCCAGCAGTCCACGACAGGGGGGTTCCTACGAGCAGTACTTC

abundance: .
j_gene: TRBJ1-4
v_gene: TRBV6-6
d_gene: .
CDR3aa: CASSYMAGVPNEKLFF
CDR3nt: TGTGCCAGCAGTTACATGGCAGGGGTCCCTAATGAAAAACTGTTTTTT

abundance: .
j_gene: TRBJ1-2
v_gene: TRBV10-3
d_gene: TRBD1
CDR3aa: CAISEGQAVVNYGYTF
CDR3nt: TGTGCCATCAGCGAGGGACAGGCCGTCGTTAACTATGGCTACACCTTC

abundance: .
j_gene: TRBJ2-7
v_gene: TRBV7-2
d_gene: TRBD2
CDR3aa: CASSSGGRPYEQYF
CDR3nt: TGTGCCAGCAGCTCGGGGGGGCGCCCCTACGAGCAGTACTTC

abundance: .
j_gene: TRBJ2-3
v_gene: TRBV27
d_gene: .
CDR3aa: CASSFSSPGTDTQYF
CDR3nt: TGTGCCAGCAGTTTTTCCTCCCCGGGGACAGATACGCAGTATTTT

abundance: once
j_gene: TRBJ2-5
v_gene: TRBV7-9
d_gene: .
CDR3aa: CASSLWRGPQETQYF
CDR3nt: TGTGCCAGCAGCTTATGGAGGGGACCCCAAGAGACCCAGTACTTC

abundance: .
j_gene: TRBJ2-7
v_gene: TRBV7-2
d_gene: .
CDR3aa: CASRRGRESYEQYF
CDR3nt: TGTGCCAGCAGACGGGGGCGGGAGTCCTACGAGCAGTACTTC

abundance: .
j_gene: TRBJ1-1
v_gene: TRBV7-6
d_gene: .
CDR3aa: CASSSQVDPTEAFF
CDR3nt: TGTGCCAGCAGCTCACAGGTAGATCCCACTGAAGCTTTCTTT

abundance: .
j_gene: TRBJ1-1
v_gene: TRBV4-1
d_gene: TRBD1
CDR3aa: CASSQGDRGTEAFF
CDR3nt: TGCGCCAGCAGCCAAGGGGACAGGGGCACAGAAGCTTTCTTT

abundance: .
j_gene: TRBJ2-7
v_gene: TRBV5-6
d_gene: .
CDR3aa: CASSLVAGEYEQYF
CDR3nt: TGTGCCAGCAGCTTGGTGGCAGGGGAGTACGAGCAGTACTTC